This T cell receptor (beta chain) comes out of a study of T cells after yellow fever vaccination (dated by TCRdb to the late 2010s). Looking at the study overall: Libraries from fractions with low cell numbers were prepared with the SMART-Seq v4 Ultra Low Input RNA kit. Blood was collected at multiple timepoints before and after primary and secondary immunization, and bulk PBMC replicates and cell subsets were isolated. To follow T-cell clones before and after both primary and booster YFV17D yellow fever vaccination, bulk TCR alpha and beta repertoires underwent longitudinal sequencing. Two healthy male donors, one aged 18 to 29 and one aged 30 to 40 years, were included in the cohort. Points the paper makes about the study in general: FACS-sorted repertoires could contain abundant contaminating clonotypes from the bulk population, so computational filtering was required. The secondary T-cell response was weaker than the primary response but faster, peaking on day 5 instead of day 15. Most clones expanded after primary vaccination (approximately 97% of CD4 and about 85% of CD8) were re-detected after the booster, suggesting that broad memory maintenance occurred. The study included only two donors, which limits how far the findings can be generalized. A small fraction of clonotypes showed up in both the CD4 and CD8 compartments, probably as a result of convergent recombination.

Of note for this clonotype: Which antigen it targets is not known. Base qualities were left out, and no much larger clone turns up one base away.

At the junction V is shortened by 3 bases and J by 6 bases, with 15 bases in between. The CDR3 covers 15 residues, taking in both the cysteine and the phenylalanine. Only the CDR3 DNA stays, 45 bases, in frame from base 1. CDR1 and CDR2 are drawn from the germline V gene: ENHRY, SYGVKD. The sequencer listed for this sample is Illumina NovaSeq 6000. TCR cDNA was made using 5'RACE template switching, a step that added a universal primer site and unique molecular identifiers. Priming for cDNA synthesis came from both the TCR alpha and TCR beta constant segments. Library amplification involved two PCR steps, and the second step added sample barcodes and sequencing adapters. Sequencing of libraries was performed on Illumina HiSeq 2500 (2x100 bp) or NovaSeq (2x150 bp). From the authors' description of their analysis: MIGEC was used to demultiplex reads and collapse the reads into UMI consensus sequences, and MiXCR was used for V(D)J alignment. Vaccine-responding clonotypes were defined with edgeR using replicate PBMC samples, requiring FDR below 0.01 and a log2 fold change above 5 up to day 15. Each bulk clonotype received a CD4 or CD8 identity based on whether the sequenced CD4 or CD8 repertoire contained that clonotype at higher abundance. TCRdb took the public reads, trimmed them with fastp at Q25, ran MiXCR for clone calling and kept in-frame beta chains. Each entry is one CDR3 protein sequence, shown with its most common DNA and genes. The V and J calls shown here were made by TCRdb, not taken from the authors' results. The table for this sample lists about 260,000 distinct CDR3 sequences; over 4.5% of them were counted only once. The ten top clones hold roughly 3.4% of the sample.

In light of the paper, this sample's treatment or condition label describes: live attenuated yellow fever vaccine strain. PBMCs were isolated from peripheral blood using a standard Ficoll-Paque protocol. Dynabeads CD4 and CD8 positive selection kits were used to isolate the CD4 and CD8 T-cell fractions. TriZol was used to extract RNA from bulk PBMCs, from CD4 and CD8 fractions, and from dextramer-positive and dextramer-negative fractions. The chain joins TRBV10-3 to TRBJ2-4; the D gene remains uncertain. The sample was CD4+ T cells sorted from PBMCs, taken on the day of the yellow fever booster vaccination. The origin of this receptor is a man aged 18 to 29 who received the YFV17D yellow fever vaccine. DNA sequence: TGTGCCATCAGTGATGAGAGAGTTGGTGGAAACATTCAGTACTTC. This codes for CAISDERVGGNIQYF.